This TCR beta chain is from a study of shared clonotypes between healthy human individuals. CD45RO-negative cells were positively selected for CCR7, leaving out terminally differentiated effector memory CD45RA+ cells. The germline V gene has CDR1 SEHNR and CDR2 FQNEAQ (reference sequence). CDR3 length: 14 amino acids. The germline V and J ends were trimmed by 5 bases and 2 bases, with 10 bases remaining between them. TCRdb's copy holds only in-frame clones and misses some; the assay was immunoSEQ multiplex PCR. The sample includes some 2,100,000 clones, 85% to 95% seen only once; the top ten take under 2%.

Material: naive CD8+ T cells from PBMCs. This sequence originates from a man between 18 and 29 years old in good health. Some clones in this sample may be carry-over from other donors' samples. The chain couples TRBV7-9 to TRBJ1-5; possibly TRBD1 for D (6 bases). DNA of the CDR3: TGTGCCAGCAGCCACAGGGAGGGCAATCAGCCCCAGCATTTT. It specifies CASSHREGNQPQHF.